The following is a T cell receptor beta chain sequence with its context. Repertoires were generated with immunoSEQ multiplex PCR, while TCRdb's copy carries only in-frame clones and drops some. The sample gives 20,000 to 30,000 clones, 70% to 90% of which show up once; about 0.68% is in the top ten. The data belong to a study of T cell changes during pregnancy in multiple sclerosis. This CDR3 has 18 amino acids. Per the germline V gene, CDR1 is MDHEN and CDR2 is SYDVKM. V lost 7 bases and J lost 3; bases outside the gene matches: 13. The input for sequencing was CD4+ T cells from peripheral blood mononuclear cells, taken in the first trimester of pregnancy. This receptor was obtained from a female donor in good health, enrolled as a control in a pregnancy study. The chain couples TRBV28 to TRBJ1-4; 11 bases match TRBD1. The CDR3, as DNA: TGTGCCAGCATTCCCCTGGACAGGGGGCGTTTTGCTAATGAAAAACTGTTTTTT. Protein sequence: CASIPLDRGRFANEKLFF.